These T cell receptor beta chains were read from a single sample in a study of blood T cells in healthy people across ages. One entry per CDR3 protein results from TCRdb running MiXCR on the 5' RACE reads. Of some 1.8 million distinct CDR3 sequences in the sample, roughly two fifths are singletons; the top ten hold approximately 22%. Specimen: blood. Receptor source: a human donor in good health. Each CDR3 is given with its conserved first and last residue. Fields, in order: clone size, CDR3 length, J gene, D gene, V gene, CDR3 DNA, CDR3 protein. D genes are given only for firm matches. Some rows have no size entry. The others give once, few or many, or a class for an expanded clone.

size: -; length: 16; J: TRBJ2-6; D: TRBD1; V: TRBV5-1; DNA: TGCGCCAGCGAAGGGACAGGTAACTCTGGGGCCAACGTCCTGACTTTC; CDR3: CASEGTGNSGANVLTF
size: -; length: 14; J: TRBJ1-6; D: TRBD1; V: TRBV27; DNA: TGTGCCAGCAGACTAGGGACAGTAGGGTCACCCCTCCACTTT; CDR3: CASRLGTVGSPLHF
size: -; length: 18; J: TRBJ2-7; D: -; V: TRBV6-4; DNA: TGTGCCAGCAGAGAAACGACAGCGAGAACGGGACTCAACTACGAGCAGTACTTC; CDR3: CASRETTARTGLNYEQYF
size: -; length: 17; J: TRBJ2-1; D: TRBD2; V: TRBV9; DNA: TGTGCCAGCAGCGTAGAAGGTGGAGCGGGGGGGCTGGATGAGCAGTTCTTC; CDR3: CASSVEGGAGGLDEQFF
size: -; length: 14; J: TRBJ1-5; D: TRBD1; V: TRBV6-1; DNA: TGTGCCTCGAGGGACAGCTATAGCAATCAGCCCCAGCATTTT; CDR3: CASRDSYSNQPQHF
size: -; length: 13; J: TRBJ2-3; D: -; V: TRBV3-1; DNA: TGTGCCAGCAGCGCCCGCCCCGCAGGCCCCAGGTATTTT; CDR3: CASSARPAGPRYF
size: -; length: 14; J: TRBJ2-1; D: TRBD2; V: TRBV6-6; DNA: TGTGCCAGCAGTTATGGGGGGGATAACAATGAGCAGTTCTTC; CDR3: CASSYGGDNNEQFF
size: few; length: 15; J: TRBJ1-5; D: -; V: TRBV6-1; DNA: TGTGCCAGCAGCCCTTGGGGCTGGGGCAATCAGCCCCAGCATTTT; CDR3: CASSPWGWGNQPQHF
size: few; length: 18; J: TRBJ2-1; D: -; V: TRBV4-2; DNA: TGTGCCAGCAGCCAAGAAGGAGCTCCCCGCGGCTCCTACAATGAGCAGTTCTTC; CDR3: CASSQEGAPRGSYNEQFF
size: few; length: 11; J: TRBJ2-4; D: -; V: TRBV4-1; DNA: TGCGCCAGCAGCCAAGGGTTCTATCAGTACTTC; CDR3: CASSQGFYQYF
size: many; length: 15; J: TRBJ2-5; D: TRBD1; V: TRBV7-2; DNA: TGTGCCAGCAGCTGGGCTGGACAGGACCAAGAGACCCAGTACTTC; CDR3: CASSWAGQDQETQYF
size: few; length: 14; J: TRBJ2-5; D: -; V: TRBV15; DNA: TGTGCCACCAGCAGAGATGGGTGGCAAGAGACCCAGTACTTC; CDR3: CATSRDGWQETQYF
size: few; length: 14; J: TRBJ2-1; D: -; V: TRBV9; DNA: TGTGCCAGCAGCGTACATCCCCCCCGGGATGAGCAGTTCTTC; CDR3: CASSVHPPRDEQFF
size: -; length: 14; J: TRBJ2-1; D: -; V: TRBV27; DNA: TGTGCCAGCAGGGTCTTTAGCTCCTACAATGAGCAGTTCTTC; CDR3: CASRVFSSYNEQFF
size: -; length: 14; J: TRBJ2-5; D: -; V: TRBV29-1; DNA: TGCAGCGTTTCGATTGGTTCAAGGCAAGAGACCCAGTACTTC; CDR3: CSVSIGSRQETQYF
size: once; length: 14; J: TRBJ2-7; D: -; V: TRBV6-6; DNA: TGTGCCAGCAGTTACGGTTCAACTATCTACGAGCAGTACTTC; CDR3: CASSYGSTIYEQYF
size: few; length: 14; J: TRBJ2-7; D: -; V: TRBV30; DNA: TGTGCCTGGAGTCCCGGTTCGACCATCTACGAGCAGTACTTC; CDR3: CAWSPGSTIYEQYF
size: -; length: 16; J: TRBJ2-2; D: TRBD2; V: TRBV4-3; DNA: TGCGCCAGCAGCCAAGATAGGGCGGGGGTGGCCGGGGAGCTGTTTTTT; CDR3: CASSQDRAGVAGELFF
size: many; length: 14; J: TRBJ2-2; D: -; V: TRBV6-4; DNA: TGTGCCAGCAGTGTACAGGGAGACACCGGGGAGCTGTTTTTT; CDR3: CASSVQGDTGELFF
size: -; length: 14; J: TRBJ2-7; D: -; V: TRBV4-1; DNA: TGCGCCAGCAGCCACCACGCTGAGAACTACGAGCAGTACTTC; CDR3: CASSHHAENYEQYF
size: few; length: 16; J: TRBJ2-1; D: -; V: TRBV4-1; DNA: TGCGCCAGCAGCCAAGACTCGTACCCCACCCACAATGAGCAGTTCTTC; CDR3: CASSQDSYPTHNEQFF
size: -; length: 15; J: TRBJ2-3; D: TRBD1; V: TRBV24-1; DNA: TGTGCCACCAGTGGCCCGGACAGGGCCACAGATACGCAGTATTTT; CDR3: CATSGPDRATDTQYF
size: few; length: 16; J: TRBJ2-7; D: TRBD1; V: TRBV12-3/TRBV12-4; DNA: TGTGCCAGCAGAACCACTATGGGACAGAACTCCTACGAGCAGTACTTC; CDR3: CASRTTMGQNSYEQYF
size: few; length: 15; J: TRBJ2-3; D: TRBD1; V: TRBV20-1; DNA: TGCAGTGCGATCCACTCGAGACAGGGGTCCGATACGCAGTATTTT; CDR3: CSAIHSRQGSDTQYF
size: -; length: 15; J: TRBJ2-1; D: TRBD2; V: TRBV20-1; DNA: TGCAGTGCTAGGACCCTAGCGGGGGACCACAATGAGCAGTTCTTC; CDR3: CSARTLAGDHNEQFF
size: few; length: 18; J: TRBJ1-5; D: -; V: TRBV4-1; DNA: TGCGCCAGCAGCCAAACTTCCCAGGGGCACCTCAGCAATCAGCCCCAGCATTTT; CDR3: CASSQTSQGHLSNQPQHF
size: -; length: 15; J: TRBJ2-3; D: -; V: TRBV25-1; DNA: TGTGCCAGCAGTGAATATATCGCCCGGACAGATACGCAGTATTTT; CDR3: CASSEYIARTDTQYF
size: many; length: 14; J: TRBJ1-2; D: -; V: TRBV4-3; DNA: TGCGCCAGCAGTCCAGGTACACAGCTCTATGGCTACACCTTC; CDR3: CASSPGTQLYGYTF
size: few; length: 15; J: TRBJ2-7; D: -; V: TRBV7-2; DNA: TGTGCCAGCAGCCTATCCCGGACAGAAGTCTACGAGCAGTACTTC; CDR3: CASSLSRTEVYEQYF
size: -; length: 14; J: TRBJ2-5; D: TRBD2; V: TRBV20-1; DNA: TGCAGTGCTAGTCCCAGCGGGGGGCCCGGGGCCCAGTACTTC; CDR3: CSASPSGGPGAQYF
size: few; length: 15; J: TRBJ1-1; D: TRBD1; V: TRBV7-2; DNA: TGTGCCAGCAGCTTAGGGGACAGAAGAAACACTGAAGCTTTCTTT; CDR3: CASSLGDRRNTEAFF
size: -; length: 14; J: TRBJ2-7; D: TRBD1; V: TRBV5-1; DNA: TGCACCAGCAGCCTTCGGACAGGAAATTACGAGCAGTACTTC; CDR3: CTSSLRTGNYEQYF
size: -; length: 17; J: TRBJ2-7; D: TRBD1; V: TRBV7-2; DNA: TGTGCCAGCAGCTTAAGAGGGGGGGACAGGGGGACCTACGAGCAGTACTTC; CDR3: CASSLRGGDRGTYEQYF
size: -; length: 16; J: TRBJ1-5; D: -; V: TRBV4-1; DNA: TGCGCCAGCAGCCAAACAGGGCCTAGGAGCAATCAGCCCCAGCATTTT; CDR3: CASSQTGPRSNQPQHF
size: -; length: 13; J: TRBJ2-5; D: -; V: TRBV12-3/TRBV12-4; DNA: TGTGCCAGCAGTGACAGGAACCAAGAGACCCAGTACTTC; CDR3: CASSDRNQETQYF
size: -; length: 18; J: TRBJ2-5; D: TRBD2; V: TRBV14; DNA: TGTGCCAGCAGCCGGCTATCGACTAGCGGGGGGATCGGAGGGACCCAGTACTTC; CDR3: CASSRLSTSGGIGGTQYF